The 27 T cell receptor beta chains below were found in one sample sequenced in a study of blood T cell repertoires in COVID-19 (TCRdb year 2020). The library came from the immunoSEQ multiplex PCR assay. Entries here come from immuneACCESS through TCRdb and include only in-frame sequences with V and J called. Some clones fail to appear in such tables; in the studies checked, an unresolved V gene covers under half of the shortfall, and the cause of the remainder is unknown. This sample comprises about 320,000 clones, around nine tenths of them detected only once. Roughly 3.9% of the sample comes from the top ten. Sequencing used PBMCs or T cells enriched from blood (not recorded which). Source of these receptors: a woman younger than 45 who had been exposed to COVID-19.

J is TRBJ2-2 and V is TRBV9; 11 bases are a match to TRBD1. V shed 2 bases, J shed 4 bases, and the junction held 1 base outside the gene matches. The length of the CDR3 is 15 residues. From germline, CDR1 is SGDLS and CDR2 YYNGEE. CDR3 region: CASSVGTGGTGELFF. The CDR3 nucleotides read TGTGCCAGCAGCGTCGGGACAGGGGGCACCGGGGAGCTGTTTTTT.

The chain has TRBV11-2 and TRBJ1-1; D unresolved. Trimming pared 3 bases from V and 5 bases from J, leaving 16 bases between. The germline V gene encodes CDR1 SGHAT and CDR2 FQNNGV. The CDR3 is made up of 15 amino acids. The CDR3 DNA reads as TGTGCCAGCAGCTTGGAACGGACGGGGAGGACTGAAGCTTTCTTT. It translates to CASSLERTGRTEAFF.

This chain joins TRBV2 and TRBJ1-5; the match to TRBD1 covers 7 bases. The V segment lost 4 bases and the J segment 6 bases; nucleotides outside the gene matches: 9. Germline CDR1 reads SNHLY; CDR2 reads FYNNEI. The CDR3 covers 15 residues. In DNA, the CDR3 is TGTGCCAGCAGTGGACTGACAGGGAAAGTTCAGCCCCAGCATTTT. It is translated as CASSGLTGKVQPQHF. Combining the CDR3 with reference TRBV2 and TRBJ1-5 gives the whole variable domain EPEVTQTPSHQVTQMGQEVILRCVPISNHLYFYWYRQILGQKVEFLVSFYNNEISEKSEIFDDQFSVERPDGSNFTLKIRSTKLEDSAMYFCASSGLTGKVQPQHFGDGTRLSIL.

The chain uses TRBV7-9 and TRBJ1-6; no clear D. The ends were cut back, 3 bases at V and 11 bases at J, with 14 bases in the middle. This CDR3 has 14 residues. Germline CDR1 is SEHNR and CDR2 is FQNEAQ (reference sequence). CDR3 sequence: CASSFRTSEAPLHF. CDR3 bases: TGTGCCAGCAGCTTTCGAACGTCAGAGGCACCCCTCCACTTT. Combining the CDR3 with reference TRBV7-9 and TRBJ1-6 gives the whole variable domain DTGVSQNPRHKITKRGQNVTFRCDPISEHNRLYWYRQTLGQGPEFLTYFQNEAQLEKSRLLSDRFSAERPKGSFSTLEIQRTEQGDSAMYLCASSFRTSEAPLHFGNGTRLTVT.

The V call is TRBV27, the J call TRBJ2-7; no reliable D call. The CDR3 extends over 15 amino acids. V was pared by 4 bases and J by 0 bases, with 13 bases between. Germline values: CDR1 MNHEY, CDR2 SMNVEV (reference sequence). The CDR3 DNA sequence: TGTGCCAGCAGTTCCTTCCGCGGTAGCTCCTACGAGCAGTACTTC. This gives the protein CASSSFRGSSYEQYF.

The J gene is TRBJ2-7, the V gene TRBV5-4, with 9 positions matching TRBD2. This CDR3 is 14 amino acids long. The junction had 5 bases not matched to a gene; V was cut back by 3 bases and J by 4 bases. From germline, CDR1 is SGHNT and CDR2 YYREEE (reference sequence). CDR3 in amino acids: CASSSVAGEYEQYF. Written as DNA, the CDR3 is TGTGCCAGCAGCTCTGTAGCGGGGGAATACGAGCAGTACTTC.

This rearrangement joins TRBV5-8 to TRBJ1-6; 12 nucleotides agree with TRBD1. This CDR3 has 18 residues. With 3 bases clipped from V and 6 bases from J, the junction kept 10 bases outside the gene matches. Per germline, CDR1 SGHTS and CDR2 YDEGEE. CDR3 sequence: CASSSRAGTGGFNSPLHF. DNA for the CDR3: TGTGCCAGCAGCTCCAGAGCCGGGACAGGGGGCTTTAATTCACCCCTCCACTTT.

The rearrangement links TRBV4-2 to TRBJ1-1; 10 bases map to TRBD1. V dropped 5 bases and J dropped 9; count of bases not matched to a gene: 15. Germline V gene data show CDR1 as LGHNA and CDR2 as YNFKEQ. This CDR3 contains 16 residues. In DNA, the CDR3 is TGTGCCAGCAGCGCCCGGGACAGGGGCGGAAAGTTTCAAGCTTTCTTT. Translated: CASSARDRGGKFQAFF.

The rearrangement joins TRBV19 to TRBJ1-5; possibly TRBD1 for D (5 bases). Between the trimmed V and J ends, which lost 3 bases and 2 bases, there was a span of 14 bases. The CDR3 consists of 16 residues. Germline CDR1 and CDR2: LNHDA and SQIVND (reference sequence). DNA for the CDR3: TGTGCCAGTAGTATTGTAGGGACTCTGGGCAATCAGCCCCAGCATTTT. This sequence encodes CASSIVGTLGNQPQHF. The full variable domain, its missing parts supplied by reference TRBV19 and TRBJ1-5, is DGGITQSPKYLFRKEGQNVTLSCEQNLNHDAMYWYRQDPGQGLRLIYYSQIVNDFQKGDIAEGYSVSREKKESFPLTVTSAQKNPTAFYLCASSIVGTLGNQPQHFGDGTRLSIL.

For the CDR3, the DNA is TGTGCCACCAGTGACCCTACTAGCGGGAATCAGCCCCAGCATTTT. It translates to CATSDPTSGNQPQHF. This sequence joins TRBV24-1 and TRBJ1-5; D unresolved. CDR1 KGHDR and CDR2 SFDVKD come from the germline V gene. The CDR3 is 15 amino acids. V was shortened by 4 bases and J by 4 bases, with 13 bases between the two germline ends.

The rearrangement uses TRBV27 and TRBJ1-5; D might be TRBD1 (6 bases). This CDR3 spans 15 amino acids. CDR1 MNHEY and CDR2 SMNVEV come from the germline V gene (reference sequence). Trimming removed 4 bases from V and 0 bases from J, with 10 bases in between. CDR3 coding DNA: TGTGCCAGCAGTTACCAGGGGTATAGCAATCAGCCCCAGCATTTT. Amino acid sequence: CASSYQGYSNQPQHF.

This clone was counted once. V is TRBV4-1 and J is TRBJ2-2; D is unclear. The CDR3 runs to 15 residues. Germline loops: CDR1 MGHRA, CDR2 YSYEKL. Trimming left V 2 bases short and J 5 bases short, with 12 bases between. This CDR3 is CASSQSVAKTGELFF. The CDR3 DNA reads TGCGCCAGCAGCCAATCGGTCGCTAAGACCGGGGAGCTGTTTTTT.

The chain carries TRBV7-9 and TRBJ1-6, with D unclear. Per germline, CDR1 SEHNR and CDR2 FQNEAQ (reference sequence). V was trimmed by 3 bases and J by 13 bases, leaving 13 bases between them. This CDR3 contains 13 residues. The CDR3 coding sequence is TGTGCCAGCAGCTTCACAGCCGAATCGCCCCTCCACTTT. Protein sequence: CASSFTAESPLHF.

The rearrangement joins TRBV10-3 to TRBJ2-7, with TRBD1 identical over 9 bases. Germline loops: CDR1 ENHRY, CDR2 SYGVKD. The CDR3 sequence is 13 residues long. V was pared by 7 bases and J by 5 bases, with 6 bases of the junction left unmatched. The CDR3 region is CAITGTGRHEQYF. The CDR3 DNA is TGTGCCATCACAGGGACAGGGAGGCACGAGCAGTACTTC.

The chain joins TRBV4-2 to TRBJ1-1; D gene uncertain. The CDR3 contains 15 residues. Per the germline V gene, CDR1 is LGHNA and CDR2 is YNFKEQ. Deletions cut 0 bases from V and 1 base from J, with 9 bases between. CDR3 in amino acids: CASSQDSLRNTEAFF. CDR3 DNA: TGTGCCAGCAGCCAAGATTCACTAAGGAACACTGAAGCTTTCTTT.

This chain connects TRBV3-1 (or the pseudogene TRBV3-2) to TRBJ1-5; TRBD1 is a possible D gene (5 bases). Trimming stripped 2 bases from V and 1 base from J, with 12 bases between. In germline, CDR1 is LGHDT, CDR2 YNNKEL (reference sequence). The CDR3 runs 16 residues. The CDR3 sequence: CASSQQSGPSNQPQHF. CDR3 in DNA: TGTGCCAGCAGCCAACAGTCAGGGCCGAGCAATCAGCCCCAGCATTTT.

The genes are TRBV19 and TRBJ2-1; D is perhaps TRBD2 (7 bases). Germline-derived CDR1 and CDR2 are LNHDA and SQIVND (reference sequence). V lost 2 bases and J 4 bases, leaving 18 bases between the germline ends. This CDR3 spans 17 amino acids. The CDR3 coding sequence is TGTGCCAGTAGTATATTCCCGGCGGGGGCGGAGTACAATGAGCAGTTCTTC. Its translation is CASSIFPAGAEYNEQFF.

The rearrangement uses TRBV9 and TRBJ2-1, with D perhaps matching TRBD1 (6 bases). The ends were cut back, 4 bases at V and 7 bases at J, with 15 bases in the middle. The CDR3 is made up of 14 amino acids. Germline loops: CDR1 SGDLS, CDR2 YYNGEE. The CDR3 DNA sequence: TGTGCCAGCAGCTCGAAAGGGGGTCTTAATGAGCAGTTCTTC. This codes for CASSSKGGLNEQFF.

The CDR3 region is CASSQGAGWQPQHF. CDR3 sequence (DNA): TGCGCCAGCAGCCAAGGGGCGGGGTGGCAGCCCCAGCATTTT. This chain joins TRBV4-1 and TRBJ1-5; D is unclear. The germline V and J ends were trimmed by 1 base and 7 bases, with 11 bases remaining between them. The CDR3 is 14 residues long. The germline CDR1 and CDR2 sequences are MGHRA and YSYEKL.

V usage is TRBV29-1 and J usage is TRBJ2-5, with 7 bases aligning to TRBD1. Trimming cost V 6 bases and J 5 bases; bases outside gene matches: 9. The length of the CDR3 is 13 residues. Germline V lookup: CDR1 SQVTM, CDR2 ANQGSEA. The CDR3 DNA reads as TGCAGCGTGGACAGGCGCCGGCGGGAGACCCAGTACTTC. Its translation: CSVDRRRRETQYF.

The chain is built from TRBV24-1 and TRBJ1-1; unclear D gene. The germline gives CDR1 KGHDR, CDR2 SFDVKD. The CDR3 covers 14 residues. V shed 7 bases and J shed 1 base, with 12 bases lying between them. In DNA, the CDR3 is TGTGCCACCAGCGATCCCGGGAGGAACACTGAAGCTTTCTTT. It yields the protein CATSDPGRNTEAFF.

The V gene is TRBV6-2 or TRBV6-3, the J gene TRBJ1-6; D perhaps matches TRBD1 (6 bases). The V end lost 2 bases, the J end lost 6 bases, and 11 bases lay between the germline ends. From germline, CDR1 is MNHEY and CDR2 SVGEGT. CDR3 length: 15 residues. CDR3 in amino acids: CASSYGGAGNSPLHF. CDR3 DNA sequence: TGTGCCAGCAGTTACGGGGGCGCGGGTAATTCACCCCTCCACTTT.

CDR3 sequence reads: CATSRPGKNYEQYF. The CDR3 DNA follows: TGTGCCACCAGCAGACCCGGGAAAAACTACGAGCAGTACTTC. This rearrangement joins TRBV15 to TRBJ2-7, with a weak D call TRBD2 (5 bases). The ends were cut back, 2 bases at V and 3 bases at J, with 11 bases in the middle. CDR3 length: 14 amino acids. Germline values: CDR1 LNHNV, CDR2 YYDKDF (reference sequence).

CDR3 sequence reads: CASTQGGYNSPLHF. The CDR3, as DNA: TGTGCCAGCACCCAGGGTGGGTATAATTCACCCCTCCACTTT. The chain is built from TRBV2 and TRBJ1-6; a possible D gene is TRBD1 (5 bases). Germline assignment: CDR1 SNHLY and CDR2 FYNNEI. V lost 7 bases and J lost 4, with 11 bases in between. This CDR3 has 14 amino acids.

The V call is TRBV4-1, the J call TRBJ2-2; 9 positions agree with TRBD2. Germline CDR1 and CDR2: MGHRA and YSYEKL. V was pared by 0 bases and J by 7 bases, with 6 bases of the junction left unmatched. CDR3 length: 16 residues. CDR3 region: CASSQDAGGLGGELFF. DNA of the CDR3: TGCGCCAGCAGCCAAGATGCGGGGGGGCTCGGCGGGGAGCTGTTTTTT.

The chain joins TRBV5-8 to TRBJ2-7, with D tentatively TRBD2 (7 bases). There are 15 residues in the CDR3. Trimming removed 4 bases from V and 7 bases from J, with 21 bases in between. CDR1 is SGHTS and CDR2 is YDEGEE in the germline V gene. CDR3 in DNA: TGTGCCAGCAGCGGGGCGGGGGCCCTCCAAGTGGAGCAGTACTTC. Amino acids: CASSGAGALQVEQYF.

V usage is TRBV7-9 and J usage is TRBJ1-2; 9 bases agree with TRBD1. This CDR3 region has 18 residues. The V gene end was trimmed by 5 bases and the J gene end by 6 bases; junction bases not matched to a gene: 19. The germline V gene has CDR1 SEHNR and CDR2 FQNEAQ (reference sequence). CDR3 sequence (DNA): TGTGCCAGCAGCCCCCCGAGGACAGGGGCGAGAGAGCTTGATGGCTACACCTTC. Amino acid sequence: CASSPPRTGARELDGYTF.